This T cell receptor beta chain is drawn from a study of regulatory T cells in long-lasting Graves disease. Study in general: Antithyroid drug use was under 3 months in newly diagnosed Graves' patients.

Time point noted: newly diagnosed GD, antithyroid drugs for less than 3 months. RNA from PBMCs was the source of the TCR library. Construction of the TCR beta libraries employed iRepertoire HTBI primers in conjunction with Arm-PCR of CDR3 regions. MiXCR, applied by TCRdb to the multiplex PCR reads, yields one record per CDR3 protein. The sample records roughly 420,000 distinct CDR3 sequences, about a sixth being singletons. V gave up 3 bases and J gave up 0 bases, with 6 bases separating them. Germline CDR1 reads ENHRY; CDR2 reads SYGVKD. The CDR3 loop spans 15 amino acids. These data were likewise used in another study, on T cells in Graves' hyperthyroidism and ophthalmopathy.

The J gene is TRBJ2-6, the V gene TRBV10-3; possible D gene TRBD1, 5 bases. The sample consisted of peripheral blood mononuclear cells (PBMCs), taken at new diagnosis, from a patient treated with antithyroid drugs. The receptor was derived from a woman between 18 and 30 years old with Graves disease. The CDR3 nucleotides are TGTGCCATCAGTGACAGGGACTCTGGGGCCAACGTCCTGACTTTC. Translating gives CAISDRDSGANVLTF.